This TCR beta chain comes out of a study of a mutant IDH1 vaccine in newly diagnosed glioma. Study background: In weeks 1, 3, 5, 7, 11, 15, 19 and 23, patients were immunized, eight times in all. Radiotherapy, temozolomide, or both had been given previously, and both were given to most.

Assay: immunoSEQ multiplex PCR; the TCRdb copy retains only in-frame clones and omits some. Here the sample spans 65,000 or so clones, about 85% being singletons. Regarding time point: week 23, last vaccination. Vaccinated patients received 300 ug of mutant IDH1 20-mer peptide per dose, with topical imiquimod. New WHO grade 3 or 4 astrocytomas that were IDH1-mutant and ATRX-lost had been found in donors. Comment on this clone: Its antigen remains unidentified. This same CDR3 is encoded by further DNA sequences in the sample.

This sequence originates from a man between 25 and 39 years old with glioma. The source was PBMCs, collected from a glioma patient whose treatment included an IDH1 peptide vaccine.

This chain's CDR3 is CASSFSGGSGNTIYF. The CDR3 nucleotides read TGCGCCAGCAGCTTCTCAGGGGGCTCTGGAAACACCATATATTTT. The rearrangement joins TRBV5-1 to TRBJ1-3; 7 bases are shared with TRBD1. The CDR3 extends over 15 amino acids. Trimming removed 2 bases from V and 0 bases from J; junction bases left unmatched: 2. The V gene's germline CDR1 is SGHRS and CDR2 YFSETQ.